The 32 T cell receptor beta chains below were found in one sample sequenced in a study of T cells in Graves' hyperthyroidism and ophthalmopathy (dated by TCRdb to about 2019). Library construction relied on multiplex PCR. Instrument on record: Illumina HiSeq 2000. The TCR beta CDR3 regions were amplified from the RNA transcripts. The first round of RT-PCR for the TCR CDR3 was performed with the HTBI primer set and the Qiagen OneStep RT-PCR kit. TCRdb redid the processing of the public reads, applying fastp at Q25 and MiXCR, and retained in-frame beta chains. Rows with a matching CDR3 protein are joined into one entry that keeps the most common DNA and genes. The sample includes about 560,000 distinct CDR3 sequences, with approximately 15% observed a single time. Around 19% of the sample is in the top ten clones. The sequencing sample was made of blood. The receptors come from a woman younger than 35 with Graves' hyperthyroidism.

This clonotype has ten or more counts. The CDR3 DNA is TGTGCCAGCAACCCGGGCAGGGCCTTCTACAATGAGCAGTTCTTC. This codes for CASNPGRAFYNEQFF. V is TRBV12-3 or TRBV12-4 and J is TRBJ2-1; TRBD1 is a possible D gene (5 bases). The CDR3 spans 15 residues. Trimming removed 7 bases at V and 3 bases at J, with 16 bases between.

This clonotype has just a few counts. V usage is TRBV14 and J usage is TRBJ1-1; 7 positions match TRBD1. The V gene's germline CDR1 is SGHDN and CDR2 FVKESK. J was trimmed by 1 base and V by 4 bases; bases with no gene match: 6. This CDR3 contains 15 residues. The CDR3 loop reads CASSPLGGANTEAFF. The CDR3 DNA follows: TGTGCCAGCAGCCCCCTAGGGGGCGCGAACACTGAAGCTTTCTTT.

There are many counts of this clonotype. The chain uses TRBV12-3 or TRBV12-4 and TRBJ2-1; 15 nucleotides align to TRBD2. This CDR3 comprises 18 residues. Trimming took 6 bases from V and 7 from J; bases not matched to a gene: 13. CDR3 amino acids: CASSKGTSGRIATNEQFF. CDR3 in DNA: TGTGCCAGCAGCAAGGGGACTAGCGGGAGGATTGCTACAAATGAGCAGTTCTTC.

This clonotype was detected ten times or more. The gene calls are TRBV11-2 and TRBJ1-4, with TRBD1 matching over 9 bases. V was pared by 3 bases and J by 6 bases, with 5 bases of the junction left unmatched. Germline V gene lookup returns CDR1 SGHAT and CDR2 FQNNGV. The CDR3 extends over 15 amino acids. The CDR3 bases are TGTGCCAGCAGCTTTGGGGACAGGGACTATGAAAAACTGTTTTTT. This encodes CASSFGDRDYEKLFF.

The chain combines TRBV15 with TRBJ1-1; no clear D gene. V lost 0 bases and J lost 2, with 7 bases in between. The CDR3 runs to 14 residues. Germline V gene lookup returns CDR1 LNHNV and CDR2 YYDKDF (reference sequence). The CDR3 nucleotides read TGTGCCACCAGCAGAGATGGCCCTAACACTGAAGCTTTCTTT. Translation: CATSRDGPNTEAFF.

This clonotype was counted between two and nine times. The V and J genes are TRBV28 and TRBJ2-2; perhaps TRBD2 as D (5 bases). Trimming removed 5 bases from V and 11 bases from J, with 24 bases in between. This CDR3 comprises 16 residues. Germline loops: CDR1 MDHEN, CDR2 SYDVKM. CDR3 bases: TGTGCCAGCAGTCCCCTCCCGGACCCGGGGTGGGCAGAGCTGTTTTTT. Translating gives CASSPLPDPGWAELFF.

The V call is TRBV6-2 or TRBV6-3, the J call TRBJ2-6, with D possibly TRBD2 on 5 matching bases. CDR3 length equals 15 residues. CDR1 and CDR2 (germline): MNHEY, SVGEGT. Trimming left V 7 bases short and J 6 bases short, with 16 bases between. Written as DNA, the CDR3 is TGTGCCAGCAAAGCGCCGGGGATTCAGGCCAACGTCCTGACTTTC. Residues: CASKAPGIQANVLTF.

This clonotype has ten or more counts. The rearrangement links TRBV7-9 to TRBJ1-1; 7 nucleotides align to TRBD1. The CDR3 extends over 15 amino acids. Germline lookup yields CDR1 SEHNR and CDR2 FQNEAQ (reference sequence). After removal of 0 bases from V and 4 bases from J, the junction contained 5 bases not matched to a gene. In DNA, the CDR3 is TGTGCCAGCAGCTTAGCAGGGGGCGGTGGCACTGAAGCTTTCTTT. Translation gives CASSLAGGGGTEAFF.

V usage is TRBV20-1 and J usage is TRBJ2-1; D tentatively fits TRBD1 or TRBD2 (7 bases each). The germline CDR1 and CDR2 sequences are DFQATT and SNEGSKA (reference sequence). Trimming stripped 1 base from V and 5 bases from J, with 15 bases between. CDR3 length: 15 residues. The CDR3 is CSARVRQGLNNEQFF. The CDR3 DNA sequence: TGCAGTGCTAGAGTCCGACAGGGACTAAACAATGAGCAGTTCTTC.

Many counts were recorded for this clonotype. The V and J genes are TRBV11-2 and TRBJ2-5; 11 bases fit TRBD2. This CDR3 is built from 21 residues. J was trimmed by 1 base and V by 0 bases; bases with no gene match: 16. Germline CDR1 SGHAT, CDR2 FQNNGV. The CDR3 region has the DNA TGTGCCAGCAGCTTAGATCAAGAAGGTCGGACGGGACTAGCGGTCCAAGAGACCCAGTACTTC. Its protein is CASSLDQEGRTGLAVQETQYF.

In this sample, this clonotype turned up many times. The chain links TRBV10-3 to TRBJ2-7; 7 nucleotides line up with TRBD1. V lost 4 bases, J lost 3 bases, and 6 bases stayed unmatched. CDR3 length: 14 residues. Germline lookup yields CDR1 ENHRY and CDR2 SYGVKD. The CDR3 here is CAISVDRSRYEQYF. Written as DNA, the CDR3 is TGTGCCATCAGTGTGGACAGGAGCCGCTACGAGCAGTACTTC.

This clonotype has a count of ten or more. This chain links TRBV5-1 with TRBJ1-2; D uncertain. CDR3 length: 14 amino acids. V lost 0 bases to trimming and J lost 3 bases, with 9 bases between them. Germline V gene lookup returns CDR1 SGHRS and CDR2 YFSETQ. The CDR3 nucleotides are TGCGCCAGCAGCTTGGAAGGGTTGGACTATGGCTACACCTTC. It specifies CASSLEGLDYGYTF.

The chain joins TRBV4-3 to TRBJ2-1; 7 nucleotides match TRBD1. The CDR3 covers 15 residues. CDR1 is LGHNA, CDR2 YSLEER, per germline. V lost 3 bases and J lost 5; bases outside the gene matches: 7. The CDR3 DNA sequence: TGCGCCAGCAGCCAGGGACAGTATAGTCACAATGAGCAGTTCTTC. It specifies CASSQGQYSHNEQFF.

A few counts support this clonotype. The rearrangement links TRBV10-1 to TRBJ2-3; D is perhaps TRBD1 (5 bases). This CDR3 comprises 15 residues. The germline V gene encodes CDR1 WNHNN and CDR2 SYGVQD (reference sequence). The V end was cut by 5 bases, the J end by 3 bases, with 15 bases between. The CDR3 nucleotides are TGCGCCAGCAGTAAGCAGGGCGTTGGGACAGATACGCAGTATTTT. This gives the protein CASSKQGVGTDTQYF.

The chain links TRBV20-1 to TRBJ1-1; D remains unclear. The CDR3 sequence is 16 residues long. Per the germline V gene, CDR1 is DFQATT and CDR2 is SNEGSKA (reference sequence). V was trimmed by 0 bases and J by 4 bases, leaving 18 bases between them. CDR3 DNA: TGCAGTGCTAGAGATTTAAGGGCGCAGGTGGGCACTGAAGCTTTCTTT. Translated, it gives CSARDLRAQVGTEAFF.

The chain employs TRBV6-6 and TRBJ2-2; D is perhaps TRBD1 or TRBD2 (5 bases each). Germline-derived CDR1 and CDR2 are MNHNY and SVGAGI (reference sequence). The V gene lost 0 bases and the J gene lost 1 base, with 12 bases spanning the gap. The CDR3 loop spans 17 amino acids. DNA of the CDR3: TGTGCCAGCAGTTACTCGGGTACGGGGCTGAACACCGGGGAGCTGTTTTTT. Its translation is CASSYSGTGLNTGELFF.

This clonotype was counted many times. The chain links TRBV2 to TRBJ1-3, with a tentative D call TRBD1 (6 bases). Trimming removed 7 bases from V and 0 bases from J, with 13 bases in between. Germline-derived CDR1 and CDR2 are SNHLY and FYNNEI. The CDR3 totals 15 residues. The CDR3 spells CASNGQPSSGNTIYF. The CDR3 nucleotides are TGTGCCAGCAACGGACAGCCGAGCTCTGGAAACACCATATATTTT.

The V and J genes are TRBV5-6 and TRBJ2-2, with D perhaps given as TRBD1 or TRBD2 (5 bases each). The CDR3 totals 14 residues. Germline V lookup: CDR1 SGHDT, CDR2 YYEEEE. Trimming stripped 0 bases from V and 8 bases from J, with 11 bases between. Here the CDR3 reads CASSLVIGTGELFF. In DNA, the CDR3 is TGTGCCAGCAGCTTGGTGATAGGGACGGGGGAGCTGTTTTTT.

J is TRBJ1-1 and V is TRBV9; D gene ambiguous. The CDR3 sequence is 15 residues long. V was pared by 0 bases and J by 0 bases, with 9 bases between. Germline V CDR1 and CDR2: SGDLS, YYNGEE. In DNA, the CDR3 is TGTGCCAGCAGCGTAGCTATAGGCTTGAACACTGAAGCTTTCTTT. Protein: CASSVAIGLNTEAFF.

This clonotype was recorded at least ten times. The chain combines TRBV29-1 with TRBJ1-1; TRBD1 is a possible D gene (5 bases). The CDR3 runs to 11 residues. Per the germline V gene, CDR1 is SQVTM and CDR2 is ANQGSEA. V lost 7 bases to trimming and J lost 1 base, with 7 bases between them. This chain's CDR3 is CSGGQNTEAFF. In DNA, the CDR3 is TGCAGCGGAGGACAGAACACTGAAGCTTTCTTT.

Details on this clonotype: This sequence may be a read error, since a much larger clone differs from it by one base. The chain has TRBV12-3 or TRBV12-4 and TRBJ1-1, with D hard to call. CDR3 length equals 13 residues. CDR3 residues: CVSSLAGVTEAFF. The CDR3 nucleotides read TGTGTCAGCAGTTTAGCCGGGGTAACTGAAGCTTTCTTT.

This clonotype was found many times. The chain links TRBV11-2 to TRBJ2-3; no firm D call. This CDR3 is 15 amino acids long. The ends were cut back, 4 bases at V and 4 bases at J, with 15 bases in the middle. Germline loops: CDR1 SGHAT, CDR2 FQNNGV. CDR3 nucleotide sequence: TGTGCCAGCAGCTCCCCGGTTAGAAGCGCAGATACGCAGTATTTT. Its translation is CASSSPVRSADTQYF.

The V call is TRBV9, the J call TRBJ2-3; TRBD2 agrees at 10 bases. Germline loops: CDR1 SGDLS, CDR2 YYNGEE. This CDR3 contains 16 residues. Trimming at V came to 0 bases and at J to 1 base, leaving 2 bases not matched to a gene. The CDR3 coding sequence is TGTGCCAGCAGCGTAGGAGGGACTAGCGGCACAGATACGCAGTATTTT. Translation gives CASSVGGTSGTDTQYF.

This clonotype was counted many times. The chain links TRBV7-2 to TRBJ2-2; TRBD1 is a possible D gene (6 bases). CDR3 length equals 13 residues. Trimming shortened V by 6 bases and J by 7 bases, and 12 bases separated the two germline ends. Germline V gene lookup returns CDR1 SGHTA and CDR2 FQGNSA. The CDR3 coding sequence is TGTGCCAGCAGTTATCAGGGGCACGGGGAGCTGTTTTTT. Translating gives CASSYQGHGELFF.

This clonotype was counted ten times or more. The chain's CDR3 is CSASHSTYGYTF. DNA of the CDR3: TGCAGTGCTAGTCACTCTACCTATGGCTACACCTTC. The V call is TRBV20-1, the J call TRBJ1-2; D is unresolved. Germline CDR1 DFQATT, CDR2 SNEGSKA (reference sequence). The CDR3 runs 12 residues. The V gene lost 3 bases and the J gene lost 4 bases, with 9 bases spanning the gap.

This clonotype was observed a few times. No DNA is shown, since the ends of the CDR3 on it are uncertain; the CDR3 is the one TCRdb lists. The gene calls are TRBV29-1 and TRBJ1-2; the table's D call of TRBD1 was not tested on the DNA. Germline CDR1 and CDR2: SQVTM and ANQGSEA. The CDR3 is 11 residues long, counting both termini. CDR3 in amino acids: CSVGPGTRRTF.

This clonotype was seen ten or more times. The chain joins TRBV28 to TRBJ2-2, with 9 bases identical to TRBD2. CDR1 MDHEN and CDR2 SYDVKM come from the germline V gene. There are 15 residues in the CDR3. Unmatched junction bases numbered 10, after V lost 6 bases and J lost 8 bases. The CDR3 nucleotides read TGTGCCAGCAGCATCCCGGGACTAGCCTGGGGGGAGCTGTTTTTT. Translation: CASSIPGLAWGELFF.

The chain has TRBV6-2 or TRBV6-3 and TRBJ2-1; D not resolved. Trimming stripped 5 bases from V and 4 bases from J, with 9 bases between. This CDR3 contains 13 residues. The V gene's germline CDR1 is MNHEY and CDR2 SVGEGT. CDR3 coding DNA: TGTGCCAGCAGTCGGGCAGTTTACAATGAGCAGTTCTTC. Encoded protein: CASSRAVYNEQFF.

CDR3 nucleotides: TGTGCCAGCAGTTACCCCAAGTCAGGGGTTAGCAATCAGCCCCAGCATTTT. Amino acids: CASSYPKSGVSNQPQHF. The chain recombines TRBV6-5 with TRBJ1-5, with D perhaps TRBD1 (6 bases). Trimming cost V 2 bases and J 0 bases, with 14 bases left between them. CDR1 is MNHEY and CDR2 is SVGAGI in the germline V gene. There are 17 residues in the CDR3.

V gene TRBV12-5 combines with J gene TRBJ2-7; 8 positions agree with TRBD1. Germline trimming cut 4 bases from V and 7 bases from J; bases unmatched to any gene: 12. The CDR3 spans 15 residues. CDR1 is LGHNT and CDR2 is FRNRAP in the germline V gene. This CDR3 is CASGSLRQGSREQYF. For the CDR3, the DNA is TGTGCTAGTGGTTCGCTGAGACAGGGGTCGAGGGAGCAGTACTTC.

In this sample, this clonotype turned up many times. The V call is TRBV7-6, the J call TRBJ2-5, with 10 bases lining up with TRBD2. CDR1 SGHVS and CDR2 FNYEAQ come from the germline V gene. V lost 5 bases to trimming and J lost 2 bases; unmatched junction nucleotides: 8. The CDR3 is 16 amino acids. The CDR3 region has the DNA TGTGCCAGCAGCACTGGATCTAGCGGGGGACAAGAGACCCAGTACTTC. This translates into CASSTGSSGGQETQYF.

The sample holds many counts of this clonotype. The chain has TRBV3-1 and TRBJ1-1; the D gene is possibly TRBD1 (5 bases). Germline assignment: CDR1 LGHDT and CDR2 YNNKEL (reference sequence). The CDR3 spans 12 residues. V lost 4 bases and J lost 10, with 13 bases in between. CDR3 loop: CASSPGEFGAFF. The CDR3 nucleotides are TGTGCCAGCAGCCCGGGGGAATTCGGAGCTTTCTTT.